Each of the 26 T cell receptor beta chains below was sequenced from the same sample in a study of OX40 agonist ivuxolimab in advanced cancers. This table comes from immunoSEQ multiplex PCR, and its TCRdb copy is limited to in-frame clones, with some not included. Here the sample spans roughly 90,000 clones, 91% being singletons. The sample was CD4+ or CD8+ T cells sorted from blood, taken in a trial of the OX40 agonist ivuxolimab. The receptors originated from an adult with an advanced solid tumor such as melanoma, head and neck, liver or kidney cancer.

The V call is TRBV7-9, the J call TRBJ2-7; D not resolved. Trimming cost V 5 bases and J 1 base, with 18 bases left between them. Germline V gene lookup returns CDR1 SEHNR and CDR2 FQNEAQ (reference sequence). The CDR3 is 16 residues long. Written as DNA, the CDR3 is TGTGCCAGCAGCCCGAGAGGCCTGGGCTTTTCCTACGAGCAGTACTTC. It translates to CASSPRGLGFSYEQYF.

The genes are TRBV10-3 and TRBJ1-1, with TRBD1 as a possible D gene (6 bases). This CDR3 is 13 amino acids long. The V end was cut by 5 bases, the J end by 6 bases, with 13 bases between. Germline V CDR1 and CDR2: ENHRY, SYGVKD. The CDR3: CAISLQGGAEAFF. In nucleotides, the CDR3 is TGTGCCATCAGTCTCCAAGGGGGTGCTGAAGCTTTCTTT.

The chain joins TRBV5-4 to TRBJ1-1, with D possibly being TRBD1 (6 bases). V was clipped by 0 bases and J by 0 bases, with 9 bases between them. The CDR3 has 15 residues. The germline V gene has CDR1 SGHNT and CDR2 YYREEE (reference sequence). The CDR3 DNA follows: TGTGCCAGCAGCTTGGGCGGGGGCTTGAACACTGAAGCTTTCTTT. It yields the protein CASSLGGGLNTEAFF. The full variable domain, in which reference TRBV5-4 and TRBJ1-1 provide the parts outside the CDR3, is ETGVTQSPTHLIKTRGQQVTLRCSSQSGHNTVSWYQQALGQGPQFIFQYYREEENGRGNFPPRFSGLQFPNYSSELNVNALELDDSALYLCASSLGGGLNTEAFFGQGTRLTVV.

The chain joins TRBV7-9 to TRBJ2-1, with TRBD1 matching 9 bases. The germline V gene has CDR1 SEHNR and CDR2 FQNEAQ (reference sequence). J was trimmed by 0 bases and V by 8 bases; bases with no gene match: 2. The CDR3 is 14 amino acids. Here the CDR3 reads CASPGQGSYNEQFF. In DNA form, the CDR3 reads TGTGCCAGCCCGGGACAGGGCTCCTACAATGAGCAGTTCTTC.

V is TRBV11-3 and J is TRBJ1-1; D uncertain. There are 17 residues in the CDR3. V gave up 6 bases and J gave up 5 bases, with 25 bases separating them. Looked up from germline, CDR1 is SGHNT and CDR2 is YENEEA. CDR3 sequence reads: CASRYKTSGSAGTEAFF. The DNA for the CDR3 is TGTGCCAGCAGATACAAGACATCGGGGAGTGCTGGTACTGAAGCTTTCTTT.

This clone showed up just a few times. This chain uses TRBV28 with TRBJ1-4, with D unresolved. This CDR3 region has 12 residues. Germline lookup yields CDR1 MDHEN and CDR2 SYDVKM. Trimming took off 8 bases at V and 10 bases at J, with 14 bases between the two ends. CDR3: CASSSRLGKLFF. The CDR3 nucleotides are TGTGCCAGCTCCTCGCGCTTGGGAAAACTGTTTTTT.

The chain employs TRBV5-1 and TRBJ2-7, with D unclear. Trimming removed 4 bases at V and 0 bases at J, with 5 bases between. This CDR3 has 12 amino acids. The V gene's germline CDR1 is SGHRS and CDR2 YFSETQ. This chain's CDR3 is CASSESSYEQYF. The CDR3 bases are TGCGCCAGCAGCGAAAGCTCCTACGAGCAGTACTTC.

CDR3 DNA sequence: TGTGCCAGTAGTATAGCGGACGTGGGTGAAAAACTGTTTTTT. Its translation: CASSIADVGEKLFF. V and J are TRBV19 and TRBJ1-4; D is uncertain. The CDR3 spans 14 residues. Germline V gene sequence: CDR1 LNHDA, CDR2 SQIVND (reference sequence). The V end was cut by 1 base, the J end by 7 bases, with 10 bases between.

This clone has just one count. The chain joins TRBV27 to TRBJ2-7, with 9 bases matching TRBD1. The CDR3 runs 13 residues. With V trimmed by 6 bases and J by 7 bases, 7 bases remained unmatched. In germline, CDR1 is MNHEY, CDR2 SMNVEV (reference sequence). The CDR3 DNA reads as TGTGCCAGCAGGGGGACAGGGCCGGAGGAGCAGTACTTC. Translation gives CASRGTGPEEQYF.

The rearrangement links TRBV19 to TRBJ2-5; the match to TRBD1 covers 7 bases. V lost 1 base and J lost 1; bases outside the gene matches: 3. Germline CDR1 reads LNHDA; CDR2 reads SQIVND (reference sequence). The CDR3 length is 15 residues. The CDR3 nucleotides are TGTGCCAGTAGTATAGTGAACAGGGGCCAAGAGACCCAGTACTTC. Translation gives CASSIVNRGQETQYF.

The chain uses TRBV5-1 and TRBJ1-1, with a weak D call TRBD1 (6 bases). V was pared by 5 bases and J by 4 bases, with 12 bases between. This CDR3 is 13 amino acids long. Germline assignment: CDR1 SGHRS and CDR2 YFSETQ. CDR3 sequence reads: CASSLIGGTEAFF. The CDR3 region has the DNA TGCGCCAGCAGTTTGATAGGGGGCACTGAAGCTTTCTTT.

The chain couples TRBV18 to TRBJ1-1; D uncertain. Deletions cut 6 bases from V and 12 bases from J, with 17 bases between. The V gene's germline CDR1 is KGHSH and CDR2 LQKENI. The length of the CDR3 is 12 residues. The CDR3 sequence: CASSRRPARPFF. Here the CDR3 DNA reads TGTGCCAGCTCCCGAAGACCGGCACGACCTTTCTTT.

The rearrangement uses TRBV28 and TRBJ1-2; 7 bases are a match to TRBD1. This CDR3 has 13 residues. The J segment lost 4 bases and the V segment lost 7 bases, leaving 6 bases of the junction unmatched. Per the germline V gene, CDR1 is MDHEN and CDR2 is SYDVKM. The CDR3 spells CASKETGFYGYTF. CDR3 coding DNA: TGTGCCAGCAAAGAGACAGGGTTCTATGGCTACACCTTC.

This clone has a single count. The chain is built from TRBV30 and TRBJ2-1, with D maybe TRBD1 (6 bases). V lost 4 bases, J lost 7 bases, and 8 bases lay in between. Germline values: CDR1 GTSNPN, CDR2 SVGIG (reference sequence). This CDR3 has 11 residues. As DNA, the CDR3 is TGTGCCTGGACTAGGGGGAATGAGCAGTTCTTC. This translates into CAWTRGNEQFF.

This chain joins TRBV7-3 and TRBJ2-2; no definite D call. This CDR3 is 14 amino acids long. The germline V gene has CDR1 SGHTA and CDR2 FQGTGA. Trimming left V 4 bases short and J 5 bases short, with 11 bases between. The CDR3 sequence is CASSSLVETGELFF. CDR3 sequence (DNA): TGTGCCAGCAGCTCCCTCGTTGAAACCGGGGAGCTGTTTTTT.

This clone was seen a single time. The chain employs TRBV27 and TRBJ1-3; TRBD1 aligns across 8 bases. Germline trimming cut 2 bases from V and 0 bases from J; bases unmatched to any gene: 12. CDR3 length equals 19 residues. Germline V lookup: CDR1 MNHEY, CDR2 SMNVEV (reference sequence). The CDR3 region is CASSLGMRDRPSSGNTIYF. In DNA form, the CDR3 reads TGTGCCAGCAGTTTAGGGATGAGGGACAGGCCTAGCTCTGGAAACACCATATATTTT.

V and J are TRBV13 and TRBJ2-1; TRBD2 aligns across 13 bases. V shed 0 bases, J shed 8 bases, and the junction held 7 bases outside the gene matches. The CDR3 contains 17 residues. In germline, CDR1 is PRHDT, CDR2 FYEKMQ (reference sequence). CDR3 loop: CASSLGPGTSGIDEQFF. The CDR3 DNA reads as TGTGCCAGCAGCTTAGGTCCAGGGACTAGCGGGATCGATGAGCAGTTCTTC.

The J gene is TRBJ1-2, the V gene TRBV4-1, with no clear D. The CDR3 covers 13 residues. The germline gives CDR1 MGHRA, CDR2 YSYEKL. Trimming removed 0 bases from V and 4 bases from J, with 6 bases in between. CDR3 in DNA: TGCGCCAGCAGCCAAGAGAACAGCTATGGCTACACCTTC. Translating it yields CASSQENSYGYTF.

The CDR3 reads CASSFPGQGFEQYF. For the CDR3, the DNA is TGTGCCAGCAGCTTTCCGGGACAGGGCTTCGAGCAGTACTTC. V usage is TRBV11-2 and J usage is TRBJ2-7, with 9 positions matching TRBD1. Germline V lookup: CDR1 SGHAT, CDR2 FQNNGV. The V and J ends lost 3 bases and 6 bases, in that order; junction bases with no gene match: 6. The CDR3 spans 14 residues.

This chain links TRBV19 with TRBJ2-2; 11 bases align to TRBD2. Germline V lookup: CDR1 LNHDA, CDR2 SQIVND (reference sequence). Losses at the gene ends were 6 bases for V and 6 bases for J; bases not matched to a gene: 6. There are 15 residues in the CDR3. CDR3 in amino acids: CASRLVAGGAGELFF. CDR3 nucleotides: TGTGCCAGTAGACTGGTAGCGGGAGGGGCCGGGGAGCTGTTTTTT.

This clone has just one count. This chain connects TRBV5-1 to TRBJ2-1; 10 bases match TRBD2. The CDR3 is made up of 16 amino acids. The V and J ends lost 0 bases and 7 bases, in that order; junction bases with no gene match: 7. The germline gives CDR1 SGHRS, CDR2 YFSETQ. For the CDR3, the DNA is TGCGCCAGCAGCTTGGCGCCTCTAGCGGGAGTAAATGAGCAGTTCTTC. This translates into CASSLAPLAGVNEQFF. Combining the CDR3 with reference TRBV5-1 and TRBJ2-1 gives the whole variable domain KAGVTQTPRYLIKTRGQQVTLSCSPISGHRSVSWYQQTPGQGLQFLFEYFSETQRNKGNFPGRFSGRQFSNSRSEMNVSTLELGDSALYLCASSLAPLAGVNEQFFGPGTRLTVL.

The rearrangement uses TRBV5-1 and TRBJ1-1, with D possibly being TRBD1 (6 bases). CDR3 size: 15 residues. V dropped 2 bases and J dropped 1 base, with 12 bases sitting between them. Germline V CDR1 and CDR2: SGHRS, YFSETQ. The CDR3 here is CASSLPGHPNTEAFF. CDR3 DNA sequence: TGCGCCAGCAGCTTACCGGGACATCCGAACACTGAAGCTTTCTTT.

The CDR3 DNA reads as TGCGCCAGCAGCCAGGGTCCCCCCGTCGGGACAGCGAATGAAAAACTGTTTTTT. It encodes CASSQGPPVGTANEKLFF. The chain links TRBV4-1 to TRBJ1-4; TRBD1 matches 7 bases. The CDR3 length is 18 residues. From germline, CDR1 is MGHRA and CDR2 YSYEKL. V lost 3 bases to trimming and J lost 5 bases; unmatched junction nucleotides: 15.

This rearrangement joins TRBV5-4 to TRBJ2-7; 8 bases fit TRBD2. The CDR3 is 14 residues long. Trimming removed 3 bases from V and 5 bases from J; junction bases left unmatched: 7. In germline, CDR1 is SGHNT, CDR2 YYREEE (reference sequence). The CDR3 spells CASSSELAGHEQYF. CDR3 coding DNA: TGTGCCAGCAGCTCCGAGCTAGCGGGCCACGAGCAGTACTTC.

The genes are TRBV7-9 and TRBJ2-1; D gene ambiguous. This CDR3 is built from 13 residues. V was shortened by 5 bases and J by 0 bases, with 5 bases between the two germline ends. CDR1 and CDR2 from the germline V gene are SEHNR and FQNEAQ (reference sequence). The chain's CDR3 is CASSQVSYNEQFF. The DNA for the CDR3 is TGTGCCAGCAGCCAGGTCTCCTACAATGAGCAGTTCTTC.

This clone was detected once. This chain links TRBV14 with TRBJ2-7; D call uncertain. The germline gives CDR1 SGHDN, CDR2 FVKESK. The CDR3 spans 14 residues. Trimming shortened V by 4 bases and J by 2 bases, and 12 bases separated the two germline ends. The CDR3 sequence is CASSPWGKTYEQYF. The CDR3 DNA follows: TGTGCCAGCAGCCCCTGGGGTAAAACCTACGAGCAGTACTTC.